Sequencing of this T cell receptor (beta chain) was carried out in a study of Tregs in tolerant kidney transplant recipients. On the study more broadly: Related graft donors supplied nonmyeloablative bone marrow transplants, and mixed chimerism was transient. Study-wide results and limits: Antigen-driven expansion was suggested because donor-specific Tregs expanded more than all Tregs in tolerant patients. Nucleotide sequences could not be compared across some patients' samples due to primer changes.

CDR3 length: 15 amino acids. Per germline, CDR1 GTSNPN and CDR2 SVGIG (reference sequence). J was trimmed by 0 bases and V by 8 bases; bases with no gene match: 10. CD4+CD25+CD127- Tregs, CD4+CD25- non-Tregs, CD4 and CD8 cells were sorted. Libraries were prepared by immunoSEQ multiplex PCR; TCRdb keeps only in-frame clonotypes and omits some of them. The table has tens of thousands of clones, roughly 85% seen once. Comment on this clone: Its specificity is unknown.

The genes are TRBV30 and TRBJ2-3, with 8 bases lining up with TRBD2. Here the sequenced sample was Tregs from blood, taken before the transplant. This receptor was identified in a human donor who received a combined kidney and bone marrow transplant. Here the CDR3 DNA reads TGTGCCCGGCTCAGCGGGAGACTCAGCACAGATACGCAGTATTTT. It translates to CARLSGRLSTDTQYF.